This TCR beta chain appears in the sequencing data of a study of graft-versus-host responses after intestinal transplantation. Study-wide context: The transplants performed in recipients were multivisceral, liver-intestinal, or isolated intestinal. Findings of the study overall: Peak circulating GvH clone levels were associated with early post-transplant HvG declines. High graft-versus-host to host-versus-graft clonal ratios were found in allografts of patients who had graft-donor T cell macrochimerism. GvH clonotypes were identified within recipient marrow, with a subset emerging first in ileum or blood.

Germline CDR1 reads MDHEN; CDR2 reads SYDVKM. CDR3 size: 15 residues. With V trimmed by 5 bases and J by 2 bases, 7 bases remained unmatched. The repertoire was sequenced with immunoSEQ multiplex PCR; TCRdb's copy has only in-frame clones and lacks some. The data show some 8,000 clones, with 65% to 70% seen just once and around 9.5% held by the top ten. Turning to this clone: The antigen remains undetermined.

Graft material was processed, releasing intraepithelial and lamina propria lymphocytes. The V gene is TRBV28, the J gene TRBJ2-3; 7 bases match TRBD2. This clonotype originated in a human patient who received an intestinal transplant, so some T cells may come from the graft donor. The sequences come from ileum tissue, collected around 460 days after transplant. DNA for the CDR3: TGTGCCAGCAGTAGTCCCAGCGGGATCACAGATACGCAGTATTTT. Its translation is CASSSPSGITDTQYF.